One and the same sample provided the 10 T cell receptor beta chains below, sequenced in a study of human T cells and chemical hapten exposure. TCRdb reprocessed the RACE reads via MiXCR and lists one record per CDR3 protein. The sample contains 50,000 to 70,000 distinct CDR3 sequences, around an eighth of which appear only once. Described time point: patch test 3, about 24 weeks after DPC sensitization. Treatment reported: therapeutic diphenylcyclopropenone sensitization with weekly scalp DPC. The sequencing used whole blood, collected in connection with sensitization to the hapten diphenylcyclopropenone (DPC). These receptor sequences come from a young man with alopecia areata. Some clones in this sample may be carry-over from other donors' samples.

The genes are TRBV3-1 and TRBJ2-2; 7 bases are shared with TRBD2. The CDR3 is 16 residues long. Germline CDR1 reads LGHDT; CDR2 reads YNNKEL (reference sequence). V was clipped by 0 bases and J by 6 bases; unmatched bases: 7. CDR3 DNA sequence: TGTGCCAGCAGCCAAGAAAGGACTAGTCGTTCCGGGGAGCTGTTTTTT. Translating gives CASSQERTSRSGELFF.

As for this clonotype: One end of the junction is discordant with germline, which a read error may explain. The chain joins TRBV5-1 to TRBJ2-3; 7 bases line up with TRBD1. The V gene's germline CDR1 is SGHRS and CDR2 YFSETQ. The CDR3 runs to 14 residues. The CDR3 region is CAGSPGQAADTQYF. CDR3 sequence (DNA): TGCGCCGGCAGCCCCGGACAGGCAGCAGATACGCAGTATTTT.

This clonotype was detected ten times or more. V and J are TRBV6-1 and TRBJ1-2; D is perhaps TRBD1 (6 bases). V was trimmed by 8 bases and J by 5 bases, leaving 12 bases between them. This CDR3 is 12 amino acids long. CDR1 MNHNS and CDR2 SASEGT come from the germline V gene. CDR3 region: CASRDTQYGYTF. CDR3 nucleotides: TGTGCCAGCCGGGACACACAGTATGGCTACACCTTC.

This clonotype was counted many times. DNA of the CDR3: TGTGCCAGCAGTTTCCAAAATCAGCCCCAGCATTTT. It translates to CASSFQNQPQHF. This chain uses TRBV27 with TRBJ1-5; the D is unclear. Trimming took off 3 bases at V and 4 bases at J, with 4 bases between the two ends. This CDR3 has 12 amino acids. CDR1 and CDR2 (germline): MNHEY, SMNVEV (reference sequence).

The chain employs TRBV4-3 and TRBJ2-6; D is undetermined. This CDR3 has 15 residues. Germline CDR1 LGHNA, CDR2 YSLEER. V was shortened by 0 bases and J by 3 bases, with 6 bases between the two germline ends. CDR3 amino acids: CASSQEGFGANVLTF. The CDR3 coding sequence is TGCGCCAGCAGCCAAGAGGGGTTTGGGGCCAACGTCCTGACTTTC.

This clonotype has a handful of counts. The chain carries TRBV1 and TRBJ1-1; the table's D gene call, TRBD1, was not cross checked with the DNA. TRBV1 is reported as a pseudogene. The CDR3 spans 14 residues. This CDR3 is CTSSQPDRAVEAFF. CDR3 DNA sequence: TGCACCAGCAGCCAACCCGACAGGGCGGTGGAAGCTTTCTTT.

As to this clonotype: This is likely a read error, given that the CDR3 carries no conserved phenylalanine or tryptophan at its end. The chain couples TRBV7-2 to TRBJ1-1, with D hard to call. The germline V and J ends were trimmed by 2 bases and 2 bases, with 12 bases remaining between them. Germline V gives CDR1 SGHTA, CDR2 FQGNSA. The CDR3 has 15 amino acids. CDR3 sequence: CASSLFGPPNTEAFL. CDR3 sequence (DNA): TGTGCCAGCAGCTTATTCGGTCCTCCTAACACTGAAGCTTTCTTA.

This clonotype occurred a few times. The gene calls are TRBV7-6 and TRBJ2-3; TRBD1 agrees at 9 bases. V gave up 6 bases and J gave up 3 bases; unmatched junction bases: 7. CDR1 and CDR2 from the germline V gene are SGHVS and FNYEAQ. This CDR3 is built from 15 residues. Here the CDR3 reads CASRRTGDPTDTQYF. The DNA for the CDR3 is TGTGCCAGCAGAAGGACAGGGGATCCGACAGATACGCAGTATTTT.

This clonotype came up many times. CDR3 sequence reads: CSAKDSPYNSPLHF. For the CDR3, the DNA is TGCAGTGCTAAAGACAGTCCCTATAATTCACCCCTCCACTTT. This rearrangement joins TRBV20-1 to TRBJ1-6; perhaps TRBD1 as D (5 bases). The V end was cut by 4 bases, the J end by 2 bases, with 9 bases between. Germline loops: CDR1 DFQATT, CDR2 SNEGSKA (reference sequence). This CDR3 contains 14 residues.

There are many counts of this clonotype. The chain couples TRBV11-2 to TRBJ2-5, with TRBD2 matching 9 bases. The length of the CDR3 is 16 residues. Unmatched junction bases numbered 11, after V lost 4 bases and J lost 5 bases. Per germline, CDR1 SGHAT and CDR2 FQNNGV. The CDR3 is CASSSHRRGGAETQYF. CDR3 nucleotide sequence: TGTGCCAGCAGCTCCCACAGGCGGGGGGGCGCGGAGACCCAGTACTTC.